These 8 T cell receptor beta chains originate from one sample sequenced in a study of cytomegalovirus exposure and HLA in healthy donors. Primers included in the PCR were 60 Vbeta and 13 Jbeta primers. The repertoire was sequenced with immunoSEQ multiplex PCR; TCRdb's copy has only in-frame clones and lacks some. This sample yields some 89,000 clones, of which about four fifths are seen a single time; about 4% belongs to the top ten. Material: PBMCs. The receptors derive from a woman aged 40 to 49 in good health and CMV-seropositive.

The rearrangement links TRBV6-1 to TRBJ2-2; D perhaps matches TRBD2 (6 bases). Trimming removed 4 bases at V and 11 bases at J, with 23 bases between. Germline assignment: CDR1 MNHNS and CDR2 SASEGT. The CDR3 has 16 amino acids. For the CDR3, the DNA is TGTGCCAGCAGTGGTAGCGGTTCTTATTCTCCGCGCGAGCTGTTTTTT. Translating gives CASSGSGSYSPRELFF.

The chain couples TRBV7-9 to TRBJ2-2; TRBD1 agrees at 9 bases. V gave up 5 bases and J gave up 4 bases; unmatched junction bases: 5. The CDR3 sequence is 15 residues long. The germline V gene encodes CDR1 SEHNR and CDR2 FQNEAQ (reference sequence). The CDR3: CASSPGTGTTGELFF. The CDR3, as DNA: TGTGCCAGCAGCCCGGGGACAGGGACCACCGGGGAGCTGTTTTTT.

The V gene is TRBV5-4, the J gene TRBJ2-2; the D gene is possibly TRBD2 (6 bases). Germline-derived CDR1 and CDR2 are SGHNT and YYREEE (reference sequence). V was trimmed by 4 bases and J by 2 bases, leaving 15 bases between them. This CDR3 spans 16 amino acids. The CDR3 is CASSPDPGGNTGELFF. CDR3 nucleotides: TGTGCCAGCAGCCCCGATCCCGGGGGAAACACCGGGGAGCTGTTTTTT.

This clone has just a few counts. The gene calls are TRBV6-5 and TRBJ2-2, with D possibly TRBD2 on 6 matching bases. CDR1 MNHEY and CDR2 SVGAGI come from the germline V gene. The CDR3 is 15 residues long. V lost 6 bases and J lost 4, with 15 bases in between. CDR3 in amino acids: CASRGTPSATGELFF. The CDR3 region has the DNA TGTGCCAGCAGGGGGACTCCCAGCGCCACCGGGGAGCTGTTTTTT.

V and J are TRBV10-3 and TRBJ2-1; 13 positions match TRBD2. CDR1 is ENHRY, CDR2 SYGVKD, per germline. The CDR3 contains 18 residues. The trim removed 3 bases at V and 0 bases at J, leaving 5 bases unmatched. The CDR3 loop reads CAISDSLAGGSSYNEQFF. The CDR3 DNA sequence: TGTGCCATCAGTGACTCACTAGCGGGAGGGAGCTCCTACAATGAGCAGTTCTTC.

The gene calls are TRBV19 and TRBJ2-7; 8 bases match TRBD2. Trimming took 3 bases from V and 5 from J; bases not matched to a gene: 12. Per germline, CDR1 LNHDA and CDR2 SQIVND (reference sequence). The CDR3 has 16 residues. CDR3 sequence reads: CASSMRGAGASDEQYF. CDR3 in DNA: TGTGCCAGTAGTATGAGGGGAGCGGGAGCCAGCGACGAGCAGTACTTC.

The chain employs TRBV7-5 and TRBJ2-7; the table's D call of TRBD2 was not tested on the DNA. TRBV7-5 is flagged as a pseudogene. The CDR3 extends over 20 amino acids. The CDR3 sequence: CARRDGTSGRGGALRYEQYF. Written as DNA, the CDR3 is TGTGCCAGAAGGGACGGGACTAGCGGGAGAGGTGGTGCGCTTAGGTACGAGCAGTACTTC.

V is TRBV9 and J is TRBJ2-1; 8 bases match TRBD2. The germline CDR1 and CDR2 sequences are SGDLS and YYNGEE. The CDR3 covers 16 residues. Germline trimming cut 3 bases from V and 2 bases from J; bases unmatched to any gene: 7. CDR3 bases: TGTGCCAGCAGCGCGAGAACTAGCGGCACCTACAATGAGCAGTTCTTC. Translation gives CASSARTSGTYNEQFF. Together with reference TRBV9 and TRBJ2-1, the CDR3 gives the full variable domain: DSGVTQTPKHLITATGQRVTLRCSPRSGDLSVYWYQQSLDQGLQFLIQYYNGEERAKGNILERFSAQQFPDLHSELNLSSLELGDSALYFCASSARTSGTYNEQFFGPGTRLTVL.